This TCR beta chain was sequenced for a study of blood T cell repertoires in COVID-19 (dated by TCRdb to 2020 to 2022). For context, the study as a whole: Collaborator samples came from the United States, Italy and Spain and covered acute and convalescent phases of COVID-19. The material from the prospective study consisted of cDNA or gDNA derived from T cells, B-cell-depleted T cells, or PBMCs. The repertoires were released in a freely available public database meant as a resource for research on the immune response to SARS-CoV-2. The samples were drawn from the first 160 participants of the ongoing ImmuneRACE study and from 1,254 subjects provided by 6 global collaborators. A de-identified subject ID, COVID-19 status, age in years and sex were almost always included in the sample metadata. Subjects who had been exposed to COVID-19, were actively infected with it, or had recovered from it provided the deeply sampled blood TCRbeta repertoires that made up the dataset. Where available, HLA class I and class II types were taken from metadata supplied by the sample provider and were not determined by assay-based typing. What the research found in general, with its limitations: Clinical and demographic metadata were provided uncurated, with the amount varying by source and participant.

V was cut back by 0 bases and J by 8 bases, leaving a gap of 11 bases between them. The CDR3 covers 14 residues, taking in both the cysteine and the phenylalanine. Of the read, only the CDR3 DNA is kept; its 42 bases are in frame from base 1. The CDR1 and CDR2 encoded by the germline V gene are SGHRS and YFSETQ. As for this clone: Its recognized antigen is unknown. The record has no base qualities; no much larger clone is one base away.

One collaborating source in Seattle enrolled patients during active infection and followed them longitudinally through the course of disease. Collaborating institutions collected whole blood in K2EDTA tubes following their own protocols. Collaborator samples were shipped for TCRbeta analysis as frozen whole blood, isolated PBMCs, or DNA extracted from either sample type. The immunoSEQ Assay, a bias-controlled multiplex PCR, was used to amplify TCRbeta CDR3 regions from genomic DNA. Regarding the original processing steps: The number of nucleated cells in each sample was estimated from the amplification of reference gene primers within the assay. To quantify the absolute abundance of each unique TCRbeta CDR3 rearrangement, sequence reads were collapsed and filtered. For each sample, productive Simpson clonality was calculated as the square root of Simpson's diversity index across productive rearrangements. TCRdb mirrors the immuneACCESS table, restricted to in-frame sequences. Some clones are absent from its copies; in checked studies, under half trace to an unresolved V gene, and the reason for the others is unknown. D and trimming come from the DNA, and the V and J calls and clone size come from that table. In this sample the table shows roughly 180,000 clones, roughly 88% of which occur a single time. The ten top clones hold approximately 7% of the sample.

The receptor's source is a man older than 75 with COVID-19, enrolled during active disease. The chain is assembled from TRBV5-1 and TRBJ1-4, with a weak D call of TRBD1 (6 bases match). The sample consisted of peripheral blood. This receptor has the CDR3 CASSLETGAEKLFF. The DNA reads TGCGCCAGCAGCTTGGAGACAGGAGCAGAAAAACTGTTTTTT.